This T cell receptor beta chain appears in the sequencing data of a study of blood T cell repertoires in COVID-19. Overall study: Acute and convalescent COVID-19 specimens originated in the United States, Italy and Spain.

Germline values: CDR1 MNHNY, CDR2 SVGAGI (reference sequence). This CDR3 spans 14 amino acids. V dropped 6 bases and J dropped 5 bases, with 16 bases sitting between them. Sequenced by immunoSEQ multiplex PCR; TCRdb stores in-frame clones only, minus some. The data hold roughly 400,000 clones, with about 88% observed a single time. Sequenced: PBMCs or T cells enriched from blood (not recorded which). The chain recombines TRBV6-6 with TRBJ2-5, with D maybe TRBD2 (7 bases). The source is a woman under 30 who had been exposed to COVID-19. The CDR3 loop is CASSPAGGGETQYF. DNA of the CDR3: TGTGCCAGCAGCCCCGCTGGGGGGGGCGAGACCCAGTACTTC.